What follows are 20 T cell receptor beta chains derived from one specimen sequenced in a study of cytomegalovirus exposure and HLA in healthy donors. PCR primers comprised 60 Vbeta and 13 Jbeta primers. Assay used: immunoSEQ multiplex PCR; TCRdb lists only in-frame clones, some missing. Here the sample spans about 55,000 clones, approximately 80% being singletons. Source material: PBMCs. The source is a female donor in good health and CMV-seronegative.

This clone has a single count. The gene calls are TRBV14 and TRBJ2-7; 11 bases match TRBD1. Germline V CDR1 and CDR2: SGHDN, FVKESK. Trimming removed 2 bases from V and 2 bases from J; junction bases left unmatched: 2. The CDR3 consists of 15 residues. The CDR3 here is CASSQPGQGAYEQYF. CDR3 in DNA: TGTGCCAGCAGCCAACCGGGACAGGGGGCCTACGAGCAGTACTTC. Full variable domain (rest looked up from reference TRBV14 and TRBJ2-7): EAGVTQFPSHSVIEKGQTVTLRCDPISGHDNLYWYRRVMGKEIKFLLHFVKESKQDESGMPNNRFLAERTGGTYSTLKVQPAELEDSGVYFCASSQPGQGAYEQYFGPGTRLTVT.

The J gene is TRBJ1-2, the V gene TRBV6-1; weak D call: TRBD1 (5 bases). Trimming shortened V by 1 base and J by 4 bases, and 16 bases separated the two germline ends. The CDR3 length is 16 residues. In germline, CDR1 is MNHNS, CDR2 SASEGT. CDR3 nucleotide sequence: TGTGCCAGCAGTGAAGACTATCGGGCAGGGCTCTATGGCTACACCTTC. Translated, it gives CASSEDYRAGLYGYTF.

The chain employs TRBV7-2 and TRBJ1-2; 7 bases map to TRBD1. J was trimmed by 1 base and V by 5 bases; bases with no gene match: 4. The CDR3 runs 14 residues. Germline CDR1 reads SGHTA; CDR2 reads FQGNSA. CDR3 sequence reads: CASSIGTDNYGYTF. CDR3 sequence (DNA): TGTGCCAGCAGCATCGGGACAGATAACTATGGCTACACCTTC.

A few counts support this clone. The chain has TRBV6-1 and TRBJ1-1; the match to TRBD1 covers 10 bases. The trim removed 2 bases at V and 5 bases at J, leaving 5 bases unmatched. The CDR3 is 15 residues long. Germline V gene data show CDR1 as MNHNS and CDR2 as SASEGT. The CDR3 here is CASSERDRGRTEAFF. In DNA form, the CDR3 reads TGTGCCAGCAGTGAAAGGGACAGGGGACGGACTGAAGCTTTCTTT.

The V call is TRBV5-1, the J call TRBJ1-2, with 11 bases lining up with TRBD1. Germline assignment: CDR1 SGHRS and CDR2 YFSETQ. The CDR3 is 14 amino acids. Losses at the gene ends were 4 bases for V and 4 bases for J; bases not matched to a gene: 3. The CDR3 nucleotides are TGCGCCAGCAGCAATGGACAGGGGGCCTATGGCTACACCTTC. Encoded protein: CASSNGQGAYGYTF.

The gene calls are TRBV5-6 and TRBJ2-3; 10 bases align to TRBD1. The trim removed 4 bases at V and 0 bases at J, leaving 2 bases unmatched. This CDR3 has 15 residues. Germline V gene sequence: CDR1 SGHDT, CDR2 YYEEEE. CDR3 sequence (DNA): TGTGCCAGCAGCCTGGGACAGGGGAGCACAGATACGCAGTATTTT. It encodes CASSLGQGSTDTQYF.

The chain recombines TRBV7-3 with TRBJ1-2; D is unclear. This CDR3 has 13 amino acids. Germline V CDR1 and CDR2: SGHTA, FQGTGA. The V and J ends lost 8 bases and 7 bases respectively, with 17 bases between them. This CDR3 reads CASAFGRSTGYTF. As DNA, the CDR3 is TGTGCCAGCGCCTTTGGGAGGTCTACTGGCTACACCTTC.

This chain links TRBV2 with TRBJ1-2, with 9 nucleotides matching TRBD1. The V segment lost 6 bases and the J segment 4 bases; nucleotides outside the gene matches: 9. Germline CDR1 reads SNHLY; CDR2 reads FYNNEI. CDR3 length equals 15 residues. CDR3 DNA sequence: TGTGCCAGCAGCCTGGACAGGGGCTTTGCCTATGGCTACACCTTC. It yields the protein CASSLDRGFAYGYTF.

This chain connects TRBV2 to TRBJ2-4; 8 nucleotides line up with TRBD1. The germline gives CDR1 SNHLY, CDR2 FYNNEI. The CDR3 runs to 16 residues. The V and J ends lost 1 base and 5 bases, in that order; junction bases with no gene match: 7. The CDR3 loop reads CASSEGTRTGQNIQYF. The CDR3, as DNA: TGTGCCAGCAGTGAAGGTACGAGGACAGGGCAAAACATTCAGTACTTC.

The V and J genes are TRBV9 and TRBJ1-6, with 8 bases lining up with TRBD1. V dropped 0 bases and J dropped 5; count of bases not matched to a gene: 13. The V gene's germline CDR1 is SGDLS and CDR2 YYNGEE. This CDR3 comprises 19 residues. CDR3 region: CASSVGGRTGRVNNSPLHF. The CDR3 DNA reads TGTGCCAGCAGCGTAGGGGGTAGGACAGGGAGAGTCAATAATTCACCCCTCCACTTT.

The chain employs TRBV7-3 and TRBJ1-2; 10 bases are a match to TRBD1. The CDR3 is made up of 16 amino acids. Losses at the gene ends were 5 bases for V and 0 bases for J; bases not matched to a gene: 6. Germline values: CDR1 SGHTA, CDR2 FQGTGA. The CDR3 here is CASSLTGGWTNYGYTF. The CDR3 bases are TGTGCCAGCAGCCTGACAGGGGGCTGGACTAACTATGGCTACACCTTC.

This clone showed up just once. The rearrangement links TRBV21-1 to TRBJ2-5; the DNA was not used to check the table's D call, TRBD1. TRBV21-1 has pseudogene status. The CDR3 totals 17 residues. This CDR3 is CASSPRVDRALVETQYF. For the CDR3, the DNA is TGTGCCAGCAGCCCCCGAGTGGACAGGGCCCTAGTGGAGACCCAGTACTTC.

CDR3 sequence reads: CASSRGTANYGYTF. The CDR3 DNA follows: TGTGCCAGCAGCCGAGGGACAGCGAACTATGGCTACACCTTC. J is TRBJ1-2 and V is TRBV7-9, with 7 bases that match TRBD1. Germline CDR1 is SEHNR and CDR2 is FQNEAQ (reference sequence). The junction had 5 bases not matched to a gene; V was cut back by 5 bases and J by 2 bases. The CDR3 extends over 14 amino acids.

This clone was observed once. The chain is built from TRBV7-6 and TRBJ1-5; a weak D match, TRBD1 (5 bases). V gave up 0 bases and J gave up 0 bases, with 6 bases separating them. The CDR3 is 15 residues long. Germline CDR1 is SGHVS and CDR2 is FNYEAQ. In DNA form, the CDR3 reads TGTGCCAGCAGCTTAGCGGGGGGTAGCAATCAGCCCCAGCATTTT. Its translation: CASSLAGGSNQPQHF.

V is TRBV5-4 and J is TRBJ1-2, with a weak D call TRBD1 (5 bases). Germline CDR1 reads SGHNT; CDR2 reads YYREEE (reference sequence). There are 15 residues in the CDR3. Deletions cut 4 bases from V and 5 bases from J, with 18 bases between. The CDR3 coding sequence is TGTGCCAGCAGCAATTTTGGGGGGATTATATATGGCTACACCTTC. Its translation: CASSNFGGIIYGYTF.

The chain is built from TRBV27 and TRBJ1-2; 9 bases align to TRBD1. Germline V gene lookup returns CDR1 MNHEY and CDR2 SMNVEV (reference sequence). Unmatched junction bases numbered 13, after V lost 6 bases and J lost 5 bases. The CDR3 consists of 16 residues. In DNA form, the CDR3 reads TGTGCCAGCAGACGGGACAGGGATGTGGACTTATATGGCTACACCTTC. It specifies CASRRDRDVDLYGYTF.

The chain is built from TRBV6-4 and TRBJ2-3; D is ambiguous. The CDR3 is made up of 15 amino acids. CDR1 and CDR2 (germline): MRHNA, SNTAGT. Trimming stripped 3 bases from V and 4 bases from J, with 14 bases between. The CDR3 loop reads CASSEQFDTPDTQYF. DNA for the CDR3: TGTGCCAGCAGTGAACAATTCGATACCCCAGATACGCAGTATTTT.

The chain employs TRBV19 and TRBJ1-2; D is unclear. With 1 base removed from V and 2 bases from J, the gap between germline ends came to 8 bases. Germline CDR1 reads LNHDA; CDR2 reads SQIVND (reference sequence). There are 14 residues in the CDR3. CDR3 residues: CASSIVVQNYGYTF. The CDR3 DNA sequence: TGTGCCAGTAGTATAGTTGTCCAAAACTATGGCTACACCTTC. Looking up the rest from reference TRBV19 and TRBJ1-2 gives the full variable domain: DGGITQSPKYLFRKEGQNVTLSCEQNLNHDAMYWYRQDPGQGLRLIYYSQIVNDFQKGDIAEGYSVSREKKESFPLTVTSAQKNPTAFYLCASSIVVQNYGYTFGSGTRLTVV.

The chain employs TRBV4-1 and TRBJ1-4; perhaps TRBD1 as D (5 bases). This CDR3 comprises 16 residues. The V end lost 0 bases, the J end lost 4 bases, and 12 bases lay between the germline ends. Germline assignment: CDR1 MGHRA and CDR2 YSYEKL. CDR3 coding DNA: TGCGCCAGCAGCCAAGATGGCGCAGGGTATAATGAAAAACTGTTTTTT. It encodes CASSQDGAGYNEKLFF.

This chain joins TRBV6-6 and TRBJ2-7; 10 bases fit TRBD1. V trimming: 4 bases; J trimming: 7 bases; junction bases outside the gene matches: 7. CDR3 length: 14 amino acids. CDR1 and CDR2 from the germline V gene are MNHNY and SVGAGI (reference sequence). The CDR3 loop reads CASSFRQGAGEQYF. The CDR3 nucleotides are TGTGCCAGCAGTTTTAGACAGGGGGCGGGTGAGCAGTACTTC.